This TCR beta chain is drawn from a study of T cells after yellow fever vaccination. Study overall: The SMART-Seq v4 Ultra Low Input method served to prepare the low-cell-number fractions.

Study findings and constraints: Weaker overall was a secondary response that nonetheless peaked faster, on day 5 versus 15.

Template-switching 5'RACE yielded the TCR cDNA; a universal primer site and UMIs were added in the process. TCRdb processed the 5' RACE reads anew with MiXCR; each CDR3 protein has one entry. The repertoire includes about 13,000 distinct CDR3 sequences, 4.9% of them detected once, and roughly 48% sits in the top ten. This clonotype was seen ten or more times. The TCR originated in a man aged 30 to 45 who received the YFV17D yellow fever vaccine. The specimen was PBMCs, either bulk or a sorted T-cell subset (CD4+, CD8+, memory, or dextramer-sorted; not recorded which), collected 45 days after the yellow fever booster vaccination.

The CDR3 DNA follows: TGTGCCAGCAGTTACTCGAGGTCCAGCGGGAGGATCTACGAGCAGTACTTC. This translates into CASSYSRSSGRIYEQYF. The chain has TRBV6-5 and TRBJ2-7; 9 bases match TRBD2. The CDR3 loop spans 17 amino acids. Germline-derived CDR1 and CDR2 are MNHEY and SVGAGI. V was pared by 0 bases and J by 3 bases, with 9 bases of the junction left unmatched.